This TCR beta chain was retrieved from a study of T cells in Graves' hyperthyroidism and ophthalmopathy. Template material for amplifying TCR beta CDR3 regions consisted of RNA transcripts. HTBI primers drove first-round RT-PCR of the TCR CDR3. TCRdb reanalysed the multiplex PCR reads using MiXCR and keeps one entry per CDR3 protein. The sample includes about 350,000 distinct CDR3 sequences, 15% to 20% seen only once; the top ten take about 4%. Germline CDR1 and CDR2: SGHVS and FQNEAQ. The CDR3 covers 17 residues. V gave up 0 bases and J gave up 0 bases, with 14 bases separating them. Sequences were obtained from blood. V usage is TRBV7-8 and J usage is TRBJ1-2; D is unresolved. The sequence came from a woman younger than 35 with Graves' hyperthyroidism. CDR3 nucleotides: TGTGCCAGCAGCTTAGCCGCAGGAGAGGAGGCTAACTATGGCTACACCTTC. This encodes CASSLAAGEEANYGYTF.